The 29 T cell receptor beta chains reported below all come from one sample, sequenced in a study of sequential checkpoint blockade in melanoma. Treatment in this sample: randomized to nivolumab then ipilimumab (arm A) or the reverse (arm B). TCRdb's table, derived via immunoSEQ multiplex PCR, lists solely in-frame clones and lacks some. The sample carries about 11,000 clones, approximately 67% recorded once. Sequencing was performed on CD8+ T cells sorted from blood (inferred from file names), taken from a patient given nivolumab and ipilimumab in sequence. The receptor set was obtained from a human donor with melanoma.

This clone was detected only once. The chain recombines TRBV6-6 with TRBJ2-7; tentative D call: TRBD2 (6 bases). CDR3 length: 16 residues. Trimming left V 2 bases short and J 0 bases short, with 14 bases between. Germline CDR1 and CDR2: MNHNY and SVGAGI (reference sequence). DNA of the CDR3: TGTGCCAGCAGTTACCCCCGCCGGGACTTCTCCTACGAGCAGTACTTC. It encodes CASSYPRRDFSYEQYF.

V and J are TRBV6-6 and TRBJ2-7; possible D gene TRBD1, 6 bases. V was clipped by 6 bases and J by 6 bases, with 18 bases between them. The CDR3 contains 14 residues. Per germline, CDR1 MNHNY and CDR2 SVGAGI (reference sequence). The chain's CDR3 is CASRSNGGRGEQYF. Written as DNA, the CDR3 is TGTGCCAGCAGGTCTAATGGAGGCAGGGGCGAGCAGTACTTC.

As concerns this clone: An end of the junction does not agree with germline; a read error may underlie this. The chain carries TRBV2 and TRBJ2-7, with D possibly TRBD2 on 5 matching bases. This CDR3 region has 14 residues. Germline CDR1 and CDR2: SNHLY and FYNNEI. The CDR3 DNA is TGTGCCACCAAGTTAGAGGGTAGCTCCTGCGAGCAGTACTTC. Encoded protein: CATKLEGSSCEQYF.

CDR3 in amino acids: CASRKAGGRSYEQYF. The DNA for the CDR3 is TGCGCCAGCAGAAAGGCAGGGGGCCGATCTTACGAGCAGTACTTC. V gene TRBV4-1 combines with J gene TRBJ2-7; 8 bases are a match to TRBD1. The V gene's germline CDR1 is MGHRA and CDR2 YSYEKL. This CDR3 has 15 amino acids. J lost 4 bases, V lost 6 bases, and 11 bases had no gene match.

This clone has only a few counts. This chain uses TRBV7-2 with TRBJ2-5, with TRBD2 identical over 10 bases. After removal of 1 base from V and 5 bases from J, the junction contained 7 bases not matched to a gene. The CDR3 covers 16 residues. CDR1 and CDR2 from the germline V gene are SGHTA and FQGNSA. The CDR3 region has the DNA TGTGCCAGCAGCTTAGGGCTAGCGGGAGTTTGGGAGACCCAGTACTTC. Its translation: CASSLGLAGVWETQYF.

This clone has a handful of counts. CDR3 nucleotides: TGTGCCAGTAGCCCCGTACCGGGACAGGTCAACAATGAGCAGTTCTTC. Amino acid sequence: CASSPVPGQVNNEQFF. The chain combines TRBV19 with TRBJ2-1; 8 positions agree with TRBD1. V dropped 6 bases and J dropped 5; count of bases not matched to a gene: 12. The CDR3 runs to 16 residues. Per the germline V gene, CDR1 is LNHDA and CDR2 is SQIVND (reference sequence). The variable domain in full, completed from reference TRBV19 and TRBJ2-1, reads DGGITQSPKYLFRKEGQNVTLSCEQNLNHDAMYWYRQDPGQGLRLIYYSQIVNDFQKGDIAEGYSVSREKKESFPLTVTSAQKNPTAFYLCASSPVPGQVNNEQFFGPGTRLTVL.

The V and J genes are TRBV29-1 and TRBJ2-7, with TRBD1 as a possible D gene (7 bases). Deletions cut 7 bases from V and 4 bases from J, with 11 bases between. This CDR3 is 11 amino acids long. Germline lookup yields CDR1 SQVTM and CDR2 ANQGSEA. For the CDR3, the DNA is TGCAGCGCCCAGGGGGGTTACGAGCAGTACTTC. This sequence encodes CSAQGGYEQYF.

Regarding this clone: Other DNA sequences in the same sample also yield this CDR3. The gene calls are TRBV27 and TRBJ2-7; D is perhaps TRBD2 (5 bases). The germline V gene has CDR1 MNHEY and CDR2 SMNVEV (reference sequence). The V end was cut by 5 bases, the J end by 0 bases, with 11 bases between. The CDR3 runs 14 residues. The CDR3 coding sequence is TGTGCCAGCAGTCCGACGGGGAGCTCCTACGAGCAGTACTTC. This encodes CASSPTGSSYEQYF.

V gene TRBV7-8 combines with J gene TRBJ2-6; D unclear. Deletions cut 3 bases from V and 4 bases from J, with 4 bases between. There are 13 residues in the CDR3. Per the germline V gene, CDR1 is SGHVS and CDR2 is FQNEAQ. CDR3 nucleotide sequence: TGTGCCAGCAGCTTGACAGGGGCCAACGTCCTGACTTTC. Its protein is CASSLTGANVLTF.

The CDR3 sequence: CASSLLDRGPNTEAFF. DNA of the CDR3: TGTGCCAGCAGCTTACTAGACAGGGGGCCAAACACTGAAGCTTTCTTT. V gene TRBV7-9 combines with J gene TRBJ1-1, with TRBD1 identical over 10 bases. Trimming at V came to 2 bases and at J to 2 bases, leaving 5 bases not matched to a gene. The germline V gene has CDR1 SEHNR and CDR2 FQNEAQ (reference sequence). The CDR3 is 16 amino acids.

V gene TRBV7-9 combines with J gene TRBJ2-7; the D is unclear. The germline V and J ends were trimmed by 5 bases and 6 bases, with 11 bases remaining between them. From germline, CDR1 is SEHNR and CDR2 FQNEAQ (reference sequence). This CDR3 is built from 12 residues. CDR3: CASSQTHVEQYF. DNA for the CDR3: TGTGCCAGCAGCCAGACTCACGTCGAGCAGTACTTC.

This rearrangement joins TRBV5-6 to TRBJ1-1, with a tentative D call TRBD1 (5 bases). The germline V gene has CDR1 SGHDT and CDR2 YYEEEE. V dropped 2 bases and J dropped 7 bases, with 12 bases sitting between them. This CDR3 contains 13 residues. CDR3 amino acids: CASSLAGFIEAFF. In nucleotides, the CDR3 is TGTGCCAGCAGCTTAGCAGGGTTCATTGAAGCTTTCTTT.

The CDR3 DNA sequence: TGTGCCAGCAGTTTAGAGGGGGCGAGCACCGGGGAGCTGTTTTTT. Protein product: CASSLEGASTGELFF. The chain is built from TRBV27 and TRBJ2-2; 7 nucleotides line up with TRBD1. CDR1 is MNHEY and CDR2 is SMNVEV in the germline V gene (reference sequence). J lost 4 bases, V lost 2 bases, and 4 bases had no gene match. The CDR3 length is 15 residues.

The gene calls are TRBV5-6 and TRBJ1-6; D is unresolved. The V and J ends lost 2 bases and 7 bases respectively, with 4 bases between them. The germline V gene encodes CDR1 SGHDT and CDR2 YYEEEE. The CDR3 extends over 12 amino acids. The CDR3 sequence: CASSFSNSPLHF. In nucleotides, the CDR3 is TGTGCCAGCAGCTTCTCCAATTCACCCCTCCACTTT. Full variable domain (remainder filled in from reference TRBV5-6 and TRBJ1-6): DAGVTQSPTHLIKTRGQQVTLRCSPKSGHDTVSWYQQALGQGPQFIFQYYEEEERQRGNFPDRFSGHQFPNYSSELNVNALLLGDSALYLCASSFSNSPLHFGNGTRLTVT.

As regards this clone: This sample includes further DNA sequences coding for the same CDR3. The chain employs TRBV19 and TRBJ1-4; D is uncertain. Per the germline V gene, CDR1 is LNHDA and CDR2 is SQIVND (reference sequence). The CDR3 contains 14 residues. Trimming left V 3 bases short and J 2 bases short, with 7 bases between. Here the CDR3 reads CASSIVGTNEKLFF. The DNA for the CDR3 is TGTGCCAGTAGTATCGTCGGGACTAATGAAAAACTGTTTTTT.

This clone was counted a single time. This rearrangement joins TRBV27 to TRBJ2-1; weak D call: TRBD2 (5 bases). The V gene lost 7 bases and the J gene lost 0 bases, with 10 bases spanning the gap. In germline, CDR1 is MNHEY, CDR2 SMNVEV (reference sequence). The CDR3 consists of 14 residues. The CDR3 region is CASTDSSSYNEQFF. The DNA of the CDR3 is TGTGCCAGCACGGACTCGAGCTCCTACAATGAGCAGTTCTTC.

This chain joins TRBV15 and TRBJ1-5; possibly TRBD1 for D (6 bases). Germline assignment: CDR1 LNHNV and CDR2 YYDKDF (reference sequence). Between the trimmed V and J ends, which lost 0 bases and 9 bases, there was a span of 12 bases. The CDR3 length is 14 residues. This CDR3 is CATSRDGGPRPQHF. Written as DNA, the CDR3 is TGTGCCACCAGCAGAGATGGGGGCCCTAGGCCCCAGCATTTT.

The chain recombines TRBV10-3 with TRBJ2-6; weak D call: TRBD1 (5 bases). V was shortened by 8 bases and J by 0 bases, with 8 bases between the two germline ends. Germline-derived CDR1 and CDR2 are ENHRY and SYGVKD. The CDR3 covers 14 residues. CDR3 bases: TGTGCCATCGGGGCGGACTCTGGGGCCAACGTCCTGACTTTC. It yields the protein CAIGADSGANVLTF.

J is TRBJ2-6 and V is TRBV28; no clear D gene. The ends were cut back, 1 base at V and 2 bases at J, with 3 bases in the middle. The CDR3 spans 14 residues. The germline CDR1 and CDR2 sequences are MDHEN and SYDVKM. In DNA, the CDR3 is TGTGCCAGCAGTTTATTAGCTGGGGCCAACGTCCTGACTTTC. This codes for CASSLLAGANVLTF.

The chain employs TRBV4-3 and TRBJ1-5; TRBD1 agrees at 10 bases. Losses at the gene ends were 4 bases for V and 11 bases for J; bases not matched to a gene: 11. CDR1 and CDR2 from the germline V gene are LGHNA and YSLEER. This CDR3 spans 15 amino acids. CDR3 DNA: TGCGCCAGCAGCCGGGACAGGGGTGTGGCCCGGGCCCAGCATTTT. Translated, it gives CASSRDRGVARAQHF.

This chain joins TRBV13 and TRBJ2-1; D may be TRBD2 (6 bases). This CDR3 is built from 14 residues. Trimming cost V 6 bases and J 7 bases, with 16 bases left between them. Germline CDR1 and CDR2: PRHDT and FYEKMQ (reference sequence). CDR3 nucleotide sequence: TGTGCCAGCAGTCTTAATGGGGCGGGGAATGAGCAGTTCTTC. Encoded protein: CASSLNGAGNEQFF.

Sample share makes this clone large. This sequence joins TRBV4-3 and TRBJ2-6; 10 bases align to TRBD1. This CDR3 is built from 18 residues. V shed 4 bases and J 3 bases; nucleotides not matched to a gene: 9. Germline assignment: CDR1 LGHNA and CDR2 YSLEER. DNA for the CDR3: TGCGCCAGCAGCCTGAAAGGACAGGGGGAGGTTGGGGCCAACGTCCTGACTTTC. Amino acid sequence: CASSLKGQGEVGANVLTF.

In its sample, this clone ranks as large. The chain links TRBV7-2 to TRBJ2-7; maybe TRBD2 (5 bases). V lost 5 bases and J lost 0, with 14 bases in between. Per the germline V gene, CDR1 is SGHTA and CDR2 is FQGNSA. The CDR3 is 15 amino acids. CDR3 amino acids: CASSHEDGGSYEQYF. The CDR3, as DNA: TGTGCCAGCAGCCACGAGGACGGAGGCTCCTACGAGCAGTACTTC.

This clone turned up a few times. The chain recombines TRBV25-1 with TRBJ2-3; TRBD1 might be the D (6 bases). Trimming pared 2 bases from V and 5 bases from J, leaving 14 bases between. Germline CDR1 MGHDK, CDR2 SYGVNS. The CDR3 covers 15 residues. CDR3 sequence: CASSEPHRAEDTQYF. The CDR3 bases are TGTGCCAGCAGTGAACCGCACAGGGCGGAAGATACGCAGTATTTT.

V and J are TRBV27 and TRBJ2-7, with D possibly being TRBD2 (6 bases). This CDR3 is 16 amino acids long. The V gene's germline CDR1 is MNHEY and CDR2 SMNVEV (reference sequence). The V and J ends lost 5 bases and 1 base respectively, with 18 bases between them. CDR3 nucleotide sequence: TGTGCCAGCAGTGGGGACTCCGACTACGGGTCCTACGAGCAGTACTTC. This codes for CASSGDSDYGSYEQYF.

The rearrangement joins TRBV2 to TRBJ1-1, with a tentative D call TRBD1 (6 bases). Germline CDR1 SNHLY, CDR2 FYNNEI. The CDR3 sequence is 13 residues long. Trimming removed 6 bases at V and 6 bases at J, with 14 bases between. The DNA of the CDR3 is TGTGCCAGCAGAAGGGACATTAGGGCTGAAGCTTTCTTT. Amino acids: CASRRDIRAEAFF.

This clone was recorded once. V and J are TRBV27 and TRBJ2-7, with D possibly being TRBD1 (5 bases). There are 13 residues in the CDR3. Germline V gene lookup returns CDR1 MNHEY and CDR2 SMNVEV (reference sequence). Trimming pared 6 bases from V and 1 base from J, leaving 10 bases between. CDR3 in DNA: TGTGCCAGCAGCCTAAGACAGTCCTACGAGCAGTACTTC. Protein: CASSLRQSYEQYF.

The chain uses TRBV6-5 and TRBJ2-7; 8 nucleotides line up with TRBD1. Germline V gene data show CDR1 as MNHEY and CDR2 as SVGAGI. The CDR3 spans 16 residues. The ends lost 0 bases at V and 2 bases at J; junction bases unmatched: 6. CDR3 region: CASSYSGGQVTYEQYF. As DNA, the CDR3 is TGTGCCAGCAGTTACTCCGGGGGACAGGTCACCTACGAGCAGTACTTC.

In this sample, this clone turned up once. The rearrangement links TRBV28 to TRBJ2-7; 8 positions agree with TRBD2. The CDR3 runs 15 residues. Germline V gene lookup returns CDR1 MDHEN and CDR2 SYDVKM. The V and J ends lost 6 bases and 2 bases, in that order; junction bases with no gene match: 9. The CDR3 spells CASSPPGGGPYEQYF. The CDR3 bases are TGTGCCAGCAGCCCCCCGGGAGGGGGGCCCTACGAGCAGTACTTC.